This T cell receptor (beta chain) originates from a study of cytomegalovirus exposure and HLA in healthy donors. The PCR contained 60 Vbeta and 13 Jbeta primers. The method was immunoSEQ multiplex PCR; TCRdb's version includes in-frame clones alone and lacks a portion of them. The sample lists under 200,000 clones; 77% were seen once. The CDR3 sequence is 14 residues long. Per the germline V gene, CDR1 is SNHLY and CDR2 is FYNNEI. The trim removed 8 bases at V and 4 bases at J, leaving 7 bases unmatched. The J gene is TRBJ1-1, the V gene TRBV2; 10 bases are a match to TRBD1. Source material: PBMCs. This TCR was recovered from a woman in her forties in good health and CMV-seropositive. DNA for the CDR3: TGTGCCAGCGGCAGGGGACAGGGGTTCACTGAAGCTTTCTTT. Translation gives CASGRGQGFTEAFF.